A selection of T cell receptor beta chains follows, all from one sample in a study of OX40 agonist ivuxolimab in advanced cancers. Clones were read by immunoSEQ multiplex PCR, and TCRdb kept only the in-frame ones, dropping some. The profile shows tens of thousands of clones, approximately 92% of them singletons. The material sequenced was CD4+ or CD8+ T cells sorted from blood, taken in a trial of the OX40 agonist ivuxolimab. The receptors derive from an adult with an advanced solid tumor such as melanoma, head and neck, liver or kidney cancer. Each CDR3 is given with its conserved first and last residue. Each record gives: clone size, J gene, V gene, D gene, CDR3 protein, CDR3 DNA. D genes are given only for firm matches. Clone size is not always given. Where it is, it says once, few, many or a class for expanded clones.

>.|TRBJ1-1|TRBV18|.
CASSARRDTEAFF
TGTGCCAGCTCAGCCCGACGGGACACTGAAGCTTTCTTT
>.|TRBJ2-3|TRBV9|.
CASSVLPRDDTQYF
TGTGCCAGCAGCGTACTCCCGAGGGACGATACGCAGTATTTT
>.|TRBJ1-2|TRBV19|TRBD1
CASSIGGDRYGYTF
TGTGCCAGTAGTATCGGAGGGGACAGATATGGCTACACCTTC
>.|TRBJ1-3|TRBV18|.
CASSPVEGRVGNTIYF
TGTGCCAGCTCTCCGGTGGAGGGCAGAGTTGGAAACACCATATATTTT
>.|TRBJ2-2|TRBV5-1|.
CASSNTGPGELFF
TGCGCCAGCAGCAATACAGGGCCCGGGGAGCTGTTTTTT
>.|TRBJ2-3|TRBV28|TRBD1
CASSAPGQGLNTQYF
TGTGCCAGCAGCGCCCCGGGACAGGGCCTGAATACGCAGTATTTT
>.|TRBJ2-6|TRBV19|TRBD1
CASKALTGAGANVLTF
TGTGCCAGTAAGGCCCTAACAGGGGCCGGGGCCAACGTCCTGACTTTC
>.|TRBJ2-3|TRBV29-1|TRBD2
CSVLSGSTDTQYF
TGCAGCGTTCTAAGCGGGAGTACAGATACGCAGTATTTT
>once|TRBJ2-7|TRBV6-5|.
CASSSSGGLGEQYF
TGTGCCAGCAGTTCCTCAGGGGGGCTCGGCGAGCAGTACTTC
>.|TRBJ1-4|TRBV27|TRBD1
CASSLLGRGRPGEKLFF
TGTGCCAGCAGTTTACTCGGCAGGGGGCGCCCCGGGGAAAAACTGTTTTTT
>.|TRBJ2-3|TRBV9|.
CASSVEGTPRDTQYF
TGTGCCAGCAGCGTAGAAGGTACTCCAAGAGATACGCAGTATTTT
>.|TRBJ1-2|TRBV7-2|TRBD1
CASSSRDRDYGYTF
TGTGCCAGCAGCTCTCGGGACAGGGACTATGGCTACACCTTC
>.|TRBJ1-1|TRBV2|.
CASSDWRENTEAFF
TGTGCCAGCAGTGATTGGCGGGAGAACACTGAAGCTTTCTTT
>.|TRBJ2-5|TRBV9|.
CASSVGTNPRETQYF
TGTGCCAGCAGCGTAGGGACCAACCCCAGGGAGACCCAGTACTTC
>.|TRBJ2-7|TRBV2|.
CASVYDRKNEQYF
TGTGCCAGCGTCTACGACAGGAAAAACGAGCAGTACTTC
>.|TRBJ2-1|TRBV18|TRBD2
CASSWGTSGSRNEQFF
TGTGCCAGCTCATGGGGGACTAGCGGGAGTAGGAATGAGCAGTTCTTC
>.|TRBJ2-7|TRBV9|TRBD2
CASSPTGTSGAYEQYF
TGTGCCAGCAGCCCGACCGGGACTAGCGGAGCATACGAGCAGTACTTC
>.|TRBJ2-7|TRBV6-6|.
CASSYSILPYEQYF
TGTGCCAGCAGTTACTCGATACTCCCCTACGAGCAGTACTTC
>once|TRBJ2-3|TRBV2|.
CASSDLPLFTDTQYF
TGTGCCAGCAGTGATTTACCTTTATTCACAGATACGCAGTATTTT
>.|TRBJ1-4|TRBV10-3|.
CAIRAGGREKLFF
TGTGCAATCAGGGCAGGTGGGAGAGAAAAACTGTTTTTT
>.|TRBJ1-2|TRBV2|.
CASSEIRGSGYGYTF
TGTGCCAGCAGTGAAATAAGGGGTTCAGGGTATGGCTACACCTTC
>.|TRBJ1-3|TRBV28|.
CASSLYPRVGASSGNTIYF
TGTGCCAGCAGTCTATACCCCCGCGTGGGGGCGAGCTCTGGAAACACCATATATTTT
>.|TRBJ2-3|TRBV5-1|.
CASTSGGTDTQYF
TGCGCCAGCACTTCAGGGGGCACAGATACGCAGTATTTT
>.|TRBJ2-5|TRBV2|.
CASTITPWRAGEKETQYF
TGTGCCAGCACCATCACGCCATGGCGGGCAGGGGAAAAAGAGACCCAGTACTTC
>.|TRBJ2-7|TRBV5-1|TRBD2
CASRRTSGWAYEQYF
TGCGCCAGCAGGCGGACTAGCGGATGGGCCTACGAGCAGTACTTC
>.|TRBJ1-1|TRBV5-1|.
CASSFSGMNTEAFF
TGCGCCAGCAGCTTTTCAGGGATGAACACTGAAGCTTTCTTT
>.|TRBJ1-1|TRBV7-9|.
CASSLVGNTEAFF
TGTGCCAGCAGCTTAGTGGGGAACACTGAAGCTTTCTTT
>.|TRBJ1-2|TRBV4-1|.
CASSQVAGFGGYTF
TGCGCCAGCAGCCAAGTTGCGGGGTTTGGTGGCTACACCTTC
>.|TRBJ2-1|TRBV5-1|TRBD2
CASSGASGGAPTVQFF
TGCGCCAGCAGCGGCGCTAGCGGGGGGGCCCCTACGGTGCAGTTCTTC
>.|TRBJ1-1|TRBV7-2|.
CASSWGFAEAFF
TGTGCCAGCAGCTGGGGGTTTGCTGAAGCTTTCTTT
>.|TRBJ1-1|TRBV11-2|.
CASTRLVGATEAFF
TGTGCCAGCACCAGGTTGGTGGGGGCCACTGAAGCTTTCTTT
>.|TRBJ2-5|TRBV28|.
CASSFTSNQETQYF
TGTGCCAGCAGTTTTACGTCTAACCAAGAGACCCAGTACTTC
>.|TRBJ2-1|TRBV6-5|TRBD2
CASSPREVSYNEQFF
TGTGCCAGCAGTCCCCGGGAGGTTTCCTACAATGAGCAGTTCTTC
>.|TRBJ1-1|TRBV5-1|TRBD1
CASSRGGEGATEAFF
TGCGCCAGCAGCCGGGGAGGAGAGGGGGCAACTGAAGCTTTCTTT
>.|TRBJ1-2|TRBV25-1|.
CASSKTGTGVSGYTF
TGTGCCAGCTCTAAGACCGGGACGGGGGTTAGCGGCTACACCTTC
>.|TRBJ1-3|TRBV10-3|.
CAIRRGRGNTIYF
TGTGCCATTCGTCGGGGGCGGGGAAACACCATATATTTT
>.|TRBJ1-2|TRBV5-4|.
CASSLVGSAYTF
TGTGCCAGCAGCTTGGTCGGCAGCGCCTACACCTTC
>.|TRBJ2-5|TRBV2|.
CASSYQETQYF
TGTGCCAGCAGTTACCAAGAGACCCAGTACTTC
>.|TRBJ2-7|TRBV29-1|.
CSVARAFGEQYF
TGCAGCGTTGCGAGAGCTTTTGGAGAGCAGTACTTC
>few|TRBJ1-4|TRBV9|.
CASSVSNEKLFF
TGTGCCAGCAGCGTCTCGAATGAAAAACTGTTTTTT
>.|TRBJ1-1|TRBV25-1|TRBD1
CASSPGQGYTEAFF
TGTGCCAGCAGTCCGGGACAGGGTTACACTGAAGCTTTCTTT
>.|TRBJ1-2|TRBV18|.
CASSLQQGDEGYTF
TGTGCCAGCTCACTGCAACAGGGTGACGAAGGCTACACCTTC
>.|TRBJ2-7|TRBV19|TRBD2
CASSRASGSPYEQYF
TGTGCCAGTAGTCGCGCTAGCGGGAGTCCCTACGAGCAGTACTTC
>once|TRBJ2-7|TRBV28|TRBD1
CASSLNPPGQGLFYEQYF
TGTGCCAGCAGTTTAAATCCTCCTGGACAGGGGTTGTTCTACGAGCAGTACTTC
>.|TRBJ1-5|TRBV12-2|.
CASRLASVRSNQPQHF
TGTGCAAGTCGCTTAGCATCCGTGAGGAGCAATCAGCCCCAGCATTTT
>.|TRBJ1-4|TRBV4-1|TRBD1
CASSQGSTGQMNEKLFF
TGCGCCAGCAGCCAAGGGAGCACGGGACAGATGAATGAAAAACTGTTTTTT
>.|TRBJ1-3|TRBV19|TRBD1
CASSADRGGNTIYF
TGTGCCAGTAGTGCGGACAGGGGTGGAAACACCATATATTTT
>.|TRBJ1-2|TRBV28|.
CASSHYAGRNYGYTF
TGTGCCAGCAGTCATTACGCGGGTCGGAACTATGGCTACACCTTC
>once|TRBJ1-3|TRBV19|.
CASSPRTTPVSGNTIYF
TGTGCCAGTAGTCCCCGGACTACCCCCGTCTCTGGAAACACCATATATTTT
>once|TRBJ2-7|TRBV5-6|.
CASSLRNRDEQYF
TGTGCCAGCAGCTTGCGAAACAGGGACGAGCAGTACTTC
>once|TRBJ2-7|TRBV10-1|TRBD1
CASSGGGQSVEQYF
TGCGCCAGCAGTGGAGGGGGACAGTCTGTCGAGCAGTACTTC